The clone carrying this T cell receptor (beta chain) was seen a single time. The V segment lost 6 bases and the J segment 1 base; nucleotides outside the gene matches: 4. This CDR3 has 15 amino acids. CDR1 and CDR2 (germline): MDHEN, SYDVKM. Some clones are missing from TCRdb's copy, which holds only in-frame ones; the method was immunoSEQ multiplex PCR. Found here are under 2,500,000 clones, under 97% of them singletons; the top ten hold 0.1% to 0.15%. The data are from a study of shared clonotypes between healthy human individuals. CD4+ cell separation produced CD45RA+ naive and CD45RA-negative memory subsets.

The V gene is TRBV28, the J gene TRBJ2-7; 12 nucleotides agree with TRBD2. The sequencing input was naive CD4+ T cells sorted from blood. The subset is: CD45RA+ positively selected. The TCR originated in a young man in good health. Written as DNA, the CDR3 is TGTGCCAGCAGCCAGACTAGCGGGGGTTCCTACGAGCAGTACTTC. Amino acids: CASSQTSGGSYEQYF.